The sequence of this TCR beta chain was determined in a study of blood T cells in healthy people across ages. Study results and limitations: Older individuals had lower TCR beta diversity per million T cells (the decline was roughly linear).

This clonotype has only a few counts. What it binds is unknown. The CDR3 has 14 amino acids. The V end was cut by 3 bases, the J end by 8 bases, with 16 bases between. Per germline, CDR1 DFQATT and CDR2 SNEGSKA (reference sequence). There were at least 5.5 micrograms of total RNA extracted from every sample. The use of a sample-barcoded 5' primer and a J-beta primer mix characterized a second PCR of about 7 to 12 cycles. MiXCR, run by TCRdb on the 5' RACE reads, gives a single entry per CDR3 protein. The table records fewer than 750,000 distinct CDR3 sequences, about 51% of them present only once. The V gene is TRBV20-1, the J gene TRBJ2-2; tentatively, D is TRBD2 (5 bases). The sample taken for sequencing was blood. This clonotype originated in a woman older than 75 in good health. Here the CDR3 reads CSASRVRPGGELFF. CDR3 nucleotide sequence: TGCAGTGCTAGTCGGGTTCGGCCGGGGGGGGAGCTGTTTTTT.